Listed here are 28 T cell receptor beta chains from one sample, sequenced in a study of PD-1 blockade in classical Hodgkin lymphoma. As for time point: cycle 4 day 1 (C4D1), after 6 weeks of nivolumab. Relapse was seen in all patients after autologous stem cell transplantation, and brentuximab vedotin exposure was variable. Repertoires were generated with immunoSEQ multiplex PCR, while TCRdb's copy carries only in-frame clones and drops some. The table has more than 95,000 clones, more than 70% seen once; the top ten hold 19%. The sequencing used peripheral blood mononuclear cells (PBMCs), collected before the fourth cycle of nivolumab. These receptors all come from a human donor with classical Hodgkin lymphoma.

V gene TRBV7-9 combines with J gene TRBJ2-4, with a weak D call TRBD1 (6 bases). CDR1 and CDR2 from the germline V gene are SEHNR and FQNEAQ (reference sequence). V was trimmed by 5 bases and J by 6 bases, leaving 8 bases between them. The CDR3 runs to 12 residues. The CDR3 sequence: CASSLGGNIQYF. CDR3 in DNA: TGTGCCAGCAGCCTAGGGGGAAACATTCAGTACTTC.

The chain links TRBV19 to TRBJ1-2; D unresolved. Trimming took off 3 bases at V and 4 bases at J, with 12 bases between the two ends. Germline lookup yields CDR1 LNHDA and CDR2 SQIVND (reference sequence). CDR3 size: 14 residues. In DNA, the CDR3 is TGTGCCAGTAGTATCAAGGACGGACTCTATGGCTACACCTTC. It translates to CASSIKDGLYGYTF.

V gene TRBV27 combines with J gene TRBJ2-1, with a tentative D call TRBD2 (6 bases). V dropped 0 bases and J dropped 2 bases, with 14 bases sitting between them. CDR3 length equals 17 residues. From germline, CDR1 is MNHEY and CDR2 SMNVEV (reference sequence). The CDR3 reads CASSLSSGAAPYNEQFF. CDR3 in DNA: TGTGCCAGCAGTTTATCTAGCGGAGCCGCGCCCTACAATGAGCAGTTCTTC.

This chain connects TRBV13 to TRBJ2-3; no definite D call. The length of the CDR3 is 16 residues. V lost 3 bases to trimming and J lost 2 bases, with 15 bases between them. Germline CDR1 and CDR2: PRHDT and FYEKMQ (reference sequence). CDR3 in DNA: TGTGCCAGCAGCTTTTGGGCCCCGACGATCACAGATACGCAGTATTTT. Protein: CASSFWAPTITDTQYF. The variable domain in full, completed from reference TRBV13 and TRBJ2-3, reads AAGVIQSPRHLIKEKRETATLKCYPIPRHDTVYWYQQGPGQDPQFLISFYEKMQSDKGSIPDRFSAQQFSDYHSELNMSSLELGDSALYFCASSFWAPTITDTQYFGPGTRLTVL.

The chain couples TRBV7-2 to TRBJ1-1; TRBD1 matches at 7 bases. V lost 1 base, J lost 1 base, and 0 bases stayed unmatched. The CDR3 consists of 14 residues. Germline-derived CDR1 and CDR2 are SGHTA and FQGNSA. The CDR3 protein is CASSLGQGNTEAFF. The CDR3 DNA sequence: TGTGCCAGCAGCTTAGGACAGGGGAACACTGAAGCTTTCTTT.

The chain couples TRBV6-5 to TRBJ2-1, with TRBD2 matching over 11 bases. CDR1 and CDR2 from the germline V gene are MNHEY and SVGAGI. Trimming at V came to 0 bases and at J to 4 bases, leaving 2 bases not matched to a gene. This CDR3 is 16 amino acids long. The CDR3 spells CASSYSGLAAYNEQFF. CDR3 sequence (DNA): TGTGCCAGCAGTTACTCGGGACTAGCGGCTTACAATGAGCAGTTCTTC.

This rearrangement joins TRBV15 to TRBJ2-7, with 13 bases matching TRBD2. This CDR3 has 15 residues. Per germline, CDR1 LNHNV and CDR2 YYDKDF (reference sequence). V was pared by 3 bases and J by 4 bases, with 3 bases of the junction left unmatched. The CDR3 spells CATSRGLAGPYEQYF. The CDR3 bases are TGTGCCACCAGCAGGGGACTAGCGGGACCATACGAGCAGTACTTC. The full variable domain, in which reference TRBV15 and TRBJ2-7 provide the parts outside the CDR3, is DAMVIQNPRYQVTQFGKPVTLSCSQTLNHNVMYWYQQKSSQAPKLLFHYYDKDFNNEADTPDNFQSRRPNTSFCFLDIRSPGLGDTAMYLCATSRGLAGPYEQYFGPGTRLTVT.

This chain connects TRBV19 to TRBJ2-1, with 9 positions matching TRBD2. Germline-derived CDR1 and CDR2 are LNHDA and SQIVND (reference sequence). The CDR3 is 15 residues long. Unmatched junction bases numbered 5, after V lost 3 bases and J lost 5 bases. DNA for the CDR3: TGTGCCAGTAGTATCCGGACTAGCGAAAACAATGAGCAGTTCTTC. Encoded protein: CASSIRTSENNEQFF.

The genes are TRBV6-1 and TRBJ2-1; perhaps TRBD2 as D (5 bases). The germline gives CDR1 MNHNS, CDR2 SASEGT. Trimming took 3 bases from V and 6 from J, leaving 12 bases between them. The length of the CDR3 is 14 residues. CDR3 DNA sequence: TGTGCCAGCAGTGATACTAGTTGCTCCAATGAGCAGTTCTTC. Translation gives CASSDTSCSNEQFF.

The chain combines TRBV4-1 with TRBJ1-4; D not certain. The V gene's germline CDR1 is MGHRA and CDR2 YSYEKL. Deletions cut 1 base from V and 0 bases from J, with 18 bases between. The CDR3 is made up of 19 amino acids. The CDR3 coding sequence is TGCGCCAGCAGCCAAGGGCGGAACCCTATAATTGCAACTAATGAAAAACTGTTTTTT. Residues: CASSQGRNPIIATNEKLFF.

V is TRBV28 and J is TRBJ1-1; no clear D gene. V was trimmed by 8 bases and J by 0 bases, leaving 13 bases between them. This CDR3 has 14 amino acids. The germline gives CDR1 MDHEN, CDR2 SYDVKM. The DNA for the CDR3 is TGTGCCAGCTTTGAAGCAAGAATGAACACTGAAGCTTTCTTT. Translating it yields CASFEARMNTEAFF.

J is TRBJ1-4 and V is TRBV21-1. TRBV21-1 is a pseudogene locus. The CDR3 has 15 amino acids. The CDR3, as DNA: TGTGCCAGCAGCGTGCGGGACACTTGGCGGGAAAAACTGTTTTTT. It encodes CASSVRDTWREKLFF.

CDR3 in amino acids: CASSSLGGQGLDTQYF. The CDR3, as DNA: TGTGCCAGCAGCTCTTTAGGGGGACAGGGACTAGATACGCAGTATTTT. V gene TRBV11-2 combines with J gene TRBJ2-3; TRBD1 agrees at 9 bases. From germline, CDR1 is SGHAT and CDR2 FQNNGV. This CDR3 region has 16 residues. J gave up 5 bases and V 4 bases, and 10 bases lay outside the gene matches.

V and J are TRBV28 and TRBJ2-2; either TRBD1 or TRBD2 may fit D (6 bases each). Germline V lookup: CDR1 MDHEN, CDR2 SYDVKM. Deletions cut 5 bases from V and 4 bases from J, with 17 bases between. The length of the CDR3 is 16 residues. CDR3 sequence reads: CASSHVNPGATGELFF. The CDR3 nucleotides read TGTGCCAGCAGTCACGTAAACCCGGGGGCCACCGGGGAGCTGTTTTTT.

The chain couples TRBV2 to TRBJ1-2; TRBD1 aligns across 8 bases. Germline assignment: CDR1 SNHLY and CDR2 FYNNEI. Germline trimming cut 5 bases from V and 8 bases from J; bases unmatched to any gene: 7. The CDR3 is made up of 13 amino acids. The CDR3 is CASSLTGVRGYTF. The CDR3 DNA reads TGTGCCAGCAGTTTGACAGGGGTACGGGGCTACACCTTC. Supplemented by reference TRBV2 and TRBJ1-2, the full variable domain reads EPEVTQTPSHQVTQMGQEVILRCVPISNHLYFYWYRQILGQKVEFLVSFYNNEISEKSEIFDDQFSVERPDGSNFTLKIRSTKLEDSAMYFCASSLTGVRGYTFGSGTRLTVV.

CDR3: CASSLQGSNQPQHF. CDR3 in DNA: TGTGCCAGCAGCTTACAGGGGAGCAATCAGCCCCAGCATTTT. The chain employs TRBV13 and TRBJ1-5; perhaps TRBD1 as D (6 bases). The CDR3 is 14 residues long. CDR1 is PRHDT, CDR2 FYEKMQ, per germline (reference sequence). V dropped 2 bases and J dropped 1 base, with 6 bases sitting between them.

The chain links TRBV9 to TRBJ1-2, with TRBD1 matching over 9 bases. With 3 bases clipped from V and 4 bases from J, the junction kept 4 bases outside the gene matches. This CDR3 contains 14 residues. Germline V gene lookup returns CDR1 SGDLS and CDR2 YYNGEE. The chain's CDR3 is CASSATGGGYGYTF. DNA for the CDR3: TGTGCCAGCAGCGCCACAGGGGGCGGCTATGGCTACACCTTC. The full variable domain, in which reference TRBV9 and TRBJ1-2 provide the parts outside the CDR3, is DSGVTQTPKHLITATGQRVTLRCSPRSGDLSVYWYQQSLDQGLQFLIQYYNGEERAKGNILERFSAQQFPDLHSELNLSSLELGDSALYFCASSATGGGYGYTFGSGTRLTVV.

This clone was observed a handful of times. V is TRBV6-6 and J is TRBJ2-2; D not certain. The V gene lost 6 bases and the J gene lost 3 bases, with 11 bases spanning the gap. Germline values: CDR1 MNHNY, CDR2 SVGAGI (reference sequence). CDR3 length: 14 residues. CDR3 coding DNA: TGTGCCAGCAGGCCCCCCGGCGACACCGGGGAGCTGTTTTTT. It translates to CASRPPGDTGELFF.

The CDR3 loop reads CASSSAGLYNEQFF. In DNA, the CDR3 is TGTGCCAGCAGTTCGGCGGGACTCTACAATGAGCAGTTCTTC. The V and J genes are TRBV28 and TRBJ2-1, with D possibly matching TRBD2 (6 bases). Germline CDR1 reads MDHEN; CDR2 reads SYDVKM. The CDR3 extends over 14 amino acids. The V and J ends lost 4 bases and 3 bases respectively, with 10 bases between them.

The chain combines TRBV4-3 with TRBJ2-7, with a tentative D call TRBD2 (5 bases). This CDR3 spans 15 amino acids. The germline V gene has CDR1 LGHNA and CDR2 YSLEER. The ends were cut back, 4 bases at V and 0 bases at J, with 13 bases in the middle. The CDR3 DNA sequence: TGCGCCAGCAGCCCGGGATGGGCGAGCTCCTACGAGCAGTACTTC. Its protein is CASSPGWASSYEQYF.

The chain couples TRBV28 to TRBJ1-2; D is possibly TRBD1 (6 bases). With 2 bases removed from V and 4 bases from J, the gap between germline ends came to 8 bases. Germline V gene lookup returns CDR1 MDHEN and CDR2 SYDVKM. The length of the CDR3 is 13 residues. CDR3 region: CASSLPGAYGYTF. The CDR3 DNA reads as TGTGCCAGCAGTTTACCAGGGGCCTATGGCTACACCTTC.

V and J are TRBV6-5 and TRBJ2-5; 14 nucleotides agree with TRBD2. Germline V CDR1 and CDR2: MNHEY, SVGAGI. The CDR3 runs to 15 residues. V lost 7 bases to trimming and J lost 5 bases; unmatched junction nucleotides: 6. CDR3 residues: CASIPGLAGVETQYF. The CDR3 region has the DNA TGTGCCAGCATCCCGGGACTAGCGGGAGTGGAGACCCAGTACTTC.

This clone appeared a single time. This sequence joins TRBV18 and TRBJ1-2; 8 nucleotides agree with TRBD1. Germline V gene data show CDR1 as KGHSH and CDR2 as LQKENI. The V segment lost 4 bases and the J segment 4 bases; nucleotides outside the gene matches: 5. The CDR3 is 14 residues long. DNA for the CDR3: TGTGCCAGCTCACAAGACAGGGGCGGCTATGGCTACACCTTC. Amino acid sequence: CASSQDRGGYGYTF.

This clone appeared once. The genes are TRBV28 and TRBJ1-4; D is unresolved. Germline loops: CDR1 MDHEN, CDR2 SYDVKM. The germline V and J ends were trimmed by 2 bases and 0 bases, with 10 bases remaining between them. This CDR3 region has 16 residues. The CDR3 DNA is TGTGCCAGCAGTTTAGGGCCCGATGCAACTAATGAAAAACTGTTTTTT. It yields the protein CASSLGPDATNEKLFF.

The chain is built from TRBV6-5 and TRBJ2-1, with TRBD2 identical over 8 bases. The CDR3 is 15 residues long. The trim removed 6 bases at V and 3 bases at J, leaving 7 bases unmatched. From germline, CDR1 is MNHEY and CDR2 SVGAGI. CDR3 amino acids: CASRVTSGDYNEQFF. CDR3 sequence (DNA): TGTGCCAGCAGGGTTACTAGCGGAGACTACAATGAGCAGTTCTTC.

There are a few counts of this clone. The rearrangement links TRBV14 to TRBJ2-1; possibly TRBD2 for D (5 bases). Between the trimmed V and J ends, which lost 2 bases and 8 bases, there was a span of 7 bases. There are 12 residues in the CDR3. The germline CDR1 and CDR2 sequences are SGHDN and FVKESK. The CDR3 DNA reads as TGTGCCAGCAGCCAAAAGCGGTATGAGCAGTTCTTC. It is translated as CASSQKRYEQFF.

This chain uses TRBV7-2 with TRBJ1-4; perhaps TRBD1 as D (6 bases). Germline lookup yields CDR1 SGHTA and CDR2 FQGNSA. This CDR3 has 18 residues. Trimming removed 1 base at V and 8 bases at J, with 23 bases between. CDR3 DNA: TGTGCCAGCAGCTTAGAGGGGGATCCGGGGGCGGATAAAGAAAAACTGTTTTTT. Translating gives CASSLEGDPGADKEKLFF.

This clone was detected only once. The CDR3 loop is CSIMTPSGGYTF. The DNA of the CDR3 is TGCAGCATAATGACGCCTTCTGGAGGCTACACCTTC. This chain connects TRBV29-1 to TRBJ1-2; no firm D call. V lost 8 bases and J lost 8, with 18 bases in between. In germline, CDR1 is SQVTM, CDR2 ANQGSEA. CDR3 size: 12 residues.